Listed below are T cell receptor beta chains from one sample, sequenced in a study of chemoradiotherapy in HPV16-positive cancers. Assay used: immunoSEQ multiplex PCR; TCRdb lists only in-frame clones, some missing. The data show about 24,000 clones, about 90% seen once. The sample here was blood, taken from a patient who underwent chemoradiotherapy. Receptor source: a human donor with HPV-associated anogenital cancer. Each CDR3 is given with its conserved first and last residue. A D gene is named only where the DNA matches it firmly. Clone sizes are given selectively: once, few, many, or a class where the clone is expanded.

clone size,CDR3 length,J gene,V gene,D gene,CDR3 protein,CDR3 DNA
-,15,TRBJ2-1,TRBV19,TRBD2,CASRQYLADYNEQFF,TGTGCCAGTAGACAGTATCTAGCGGATTACAATGAGCAGTTCTTC
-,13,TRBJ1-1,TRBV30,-,CAWNRKMNTEAFF,TGTGCCTGGAATCGGAAGATGAACACTGAAGCTTTCTTT
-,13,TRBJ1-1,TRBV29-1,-,CSAMSPRITEAFF,TGCAGCGCCATGAGCCCTAGGATCACTGAAGCTTTCTTT
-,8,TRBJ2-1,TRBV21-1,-,CAPDEQFF,TGTGCCCCCGATGAGCAGTTCTTC
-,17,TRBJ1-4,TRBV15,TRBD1,CATSSYRGLATNEKLFF,TGTGCCACCAGCAGCTACAGGGGGCTTGCAACTAATGAAAAACTGTTTTTT
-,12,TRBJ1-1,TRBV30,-,CAWSGLNTEAFF,TGTGCCTGGAGCGGGCTGAACACTGAAGCTTTCTTT
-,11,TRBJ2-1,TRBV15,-,CATRAINEQFF,TGTGCCACCAGGGCCATTAATGAGCAGTTCTTC
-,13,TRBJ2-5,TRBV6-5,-,CASSRTGAGTQYF,TGTGCCAGCAGCCGGACAGGAGCGGGGACCCAGTACTTC
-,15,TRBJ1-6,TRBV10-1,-,CASSEGSRDNSPLHF,TGCGCCAGCAGTGAGGGGTCAAGGGATAATTCACCCCTCCACTTT
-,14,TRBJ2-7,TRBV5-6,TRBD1,CASTFNRGTYEQYF,TGTGCCAGCACCTTTAACAGGGGTACCTACGAGCAGTACTTC
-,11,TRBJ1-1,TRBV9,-,CASSPGGEAFF,TGTGCCAGCAGCCCCGGAGGTGAAGCTTTCTTT
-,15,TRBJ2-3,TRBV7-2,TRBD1,CASSAGQGATDTQYF,TGTGCCAGCAGCGCGGGACAGGGGGCCACAGATACGCAGTATTTT
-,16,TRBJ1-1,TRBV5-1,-,CASSEGRWIMNTEAFF,TGCGCCAGCAGCGAGGGACGGTGGATTATGAACACTGAAGCTTTCTTT
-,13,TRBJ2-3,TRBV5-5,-,CASTLGGTDTQYF,TGTGCCAGCACCCTTGGTGGGACAGATACGCAGTATTTT
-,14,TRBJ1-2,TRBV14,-,CASSQLAGNYGYTF,TGTGCCAGCAGCCAATTGGCGGGAAACTATGGCTACACCTTC
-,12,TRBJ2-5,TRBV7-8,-,CASSFLQETQYF,TGTGCCAGCAGCTTTCTCCAAGAGACCCAGTACTTC
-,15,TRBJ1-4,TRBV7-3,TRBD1,CASSFTGALGEKLFF,TGTGCCAGCAGCTTTACAGGGGCCTTAGGGGAAAAACTGTTTTTT
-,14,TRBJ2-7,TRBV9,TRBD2,CASSVLADHYEQYF,TGTGCCAGCAGCGTCCTAGCGGATCACTACGAGCAGTACTTC
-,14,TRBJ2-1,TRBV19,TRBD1,CASSIGTGGNEQFF,TGTGCCAGTAGTATAGGGACAGGGGGCAATGAGCAGTTCTTC
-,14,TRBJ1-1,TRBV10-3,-,CAISESMGGTEAFF,TGTGCCATCAGTGAGTCGATGGGAGGCACTGAAGCTTTCTTT
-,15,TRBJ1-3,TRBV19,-,CASTPTGPSGNTIYF,TGTGCCAGTACCCCGACAGGTCCCTCTGGAAACACCATATATTTT
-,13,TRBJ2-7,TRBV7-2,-,CASSLKRSYEQYF,TGTGCCAGCAGCTTGAAAAGGTCCTACGAGCAGTACTTC
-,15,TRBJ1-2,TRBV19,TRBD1,CASSKPGTGDRGYTF,TGTGCCAGTAGTAAGCCCGGGACAGGGGATCGAGGCTACACCTTC
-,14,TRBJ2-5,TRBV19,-,CASSIGQGAETQYF,TGTGCCAGTAGTATTGGGCAGGGTGCGGAGACCCAGTACTTC
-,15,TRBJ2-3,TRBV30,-,CAWRDYRFPTDTQYF,TGTGCCTGGAGGGATTACAGGTTTCCTACAGATACGCAGTATTTT
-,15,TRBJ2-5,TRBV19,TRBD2,CASTSGLAGAETQYF,TGTGCCAGTACCTCTGGACTAGCGGGAGCAGAGACCCAGTACTTC
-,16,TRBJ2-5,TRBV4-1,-,CASSQSPRASGETQYF,TGCGCCAGCAGCCAAAGCCCCCGGGCCTCGGGAGAGACCCAGTACTTC
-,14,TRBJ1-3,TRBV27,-,CASAPGASWNTIYF,TGTGCCAGCGCCCCGGGCGCAAGCTGGAACACCATATATTTT
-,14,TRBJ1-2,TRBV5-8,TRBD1,CASSFPDRAAGYTF,TGTGCCAGCAGCTTCCCGGACAGGGCGGCTGGCTACACCTTC
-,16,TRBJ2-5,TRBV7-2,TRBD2,CASSLVERGGQETQYF,TGTGCCAGCAGCTTAGTCGAACGGGGGGGTCAGGAGACCCAGTACTTC
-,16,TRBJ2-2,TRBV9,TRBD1,CASSVSGTANTGELFF,TGTGCCAGCAGCGTATCCGGGACAGCGAACACCGGGGAGCTGTTTTTT
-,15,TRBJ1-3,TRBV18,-,CASSPPPNSGNTIYF,TGTGCCAGCTCACCGCCTCCGAACTCGGGAAACACCATATATTTT
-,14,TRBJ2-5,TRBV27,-,CASSFLGQQETQYF,TGTGCCAGCAGTTTCCTCGGACAGCAAGAGACCCAGTACTTC
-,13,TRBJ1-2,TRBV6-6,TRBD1,CASGTYRGHGYTF,TGTGCCAGCGGCACCTACAGGGGGCATGGCTACACCTTC
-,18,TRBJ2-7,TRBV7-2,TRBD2,CASSLGPPTSGRAYEQYF,TGTGCCAGCAGCTTAGGACCCCCGACTAGCGGGAGGGCCTACGAGCAGTACTTC
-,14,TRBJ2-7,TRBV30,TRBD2,CAWSRLAGGYEQYF,TGTGCCTGGAGCCGACTAGCGGGCGGTTACGAGCAGTACTTC
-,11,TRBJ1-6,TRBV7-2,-,CASTSNSPLHF,TGTGCCAGCACCTCCAATTCACCCCTCCACTTT
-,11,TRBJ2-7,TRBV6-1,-,CASSAGDPLYF,TGTGCCAGCAGTGCAGGGGACCCCCTGTACTTC
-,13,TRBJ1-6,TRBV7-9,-,CASSLEGRRPLHF,TGTGCCAGCAGCTTAGAGGGGAGACGACCCCTCCACTTT
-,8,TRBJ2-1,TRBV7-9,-,CASSEQFF,TGTGCCAGCAGCGAGCAGTTCTTC
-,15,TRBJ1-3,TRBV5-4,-,CASSSNRAVGNTIYF,TGTGCCAGCAGCTCTAACAGGGCCGTTGGAAACACCATATATTTT
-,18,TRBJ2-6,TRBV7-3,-,CASSLRSRLQSRANVLTF,TGTGCCAGCAGCTTGCGATCACGCTTACAAAGTCGGGCCAACGTCCTGACTTTC
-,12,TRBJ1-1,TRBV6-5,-,CASSYLHTEAFF,TGTGCCAGCAGTTATCTCCACACTGAAGCTTTCTTT
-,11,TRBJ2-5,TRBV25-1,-,CASSTPETQYF,TGTGCCAGCAGTACGCCGGAGACCCAGTACTTC
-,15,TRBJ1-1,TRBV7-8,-,CASTLNVRGNTEAFF,TGTGCCAGCACCTTAAATGTACGGGGGAACACTGAAGCTTTCTTT
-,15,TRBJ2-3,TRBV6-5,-,CATSNPGGYTDTQYF,TGTGCCACGTCCAACCCGGGCGGTTACACAGATACGCAGTATTTT
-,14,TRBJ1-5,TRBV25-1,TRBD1,CASSASGGHQPQHF,TGTGCCAGCAGTGCGTCAGGGGGCCATCAGCCCCAGCATTTT
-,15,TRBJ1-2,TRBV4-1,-,CASSQDDRTGYGYTF,TGCGCCAGCAGCCAAGACGACAGGACGGGCTATGGCTACACCTTC
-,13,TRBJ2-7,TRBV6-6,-,CASSLDWSYEQYF,TGTGCCAGCAGTCTGGACTGGTCCTACGAGCAGTACTTC
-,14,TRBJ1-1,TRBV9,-,CASTKQAGDTEAFF,TGTGCCAGCACGAAACAGGCCGGGGACACTGAAGCTTTCTTT
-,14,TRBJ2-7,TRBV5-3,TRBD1,CARSRDRGCYEQYF,TGTGCCAGAAGCCGAGACAGGGGATGCTACGAGCAGTACTTC
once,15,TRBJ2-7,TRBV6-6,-,CASSYAGQIGSEQYF,TGTGCCAGCAGTTACGCTGGACAGATCGGGTCCGAGCAGTACTTC
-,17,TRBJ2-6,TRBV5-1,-,CASSLAGRTSGANVLTF,TGCGCCAGCAGCTTGGCGGGACGGACCTCTGGGGCCAACGTCCTGACTTTC
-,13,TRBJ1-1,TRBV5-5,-,CASSFHGDTEAFF,TGTGCCAGCAGCTTTCACGGTGACACTGAAGCTTTCTTT
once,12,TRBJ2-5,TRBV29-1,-,CSVGRAQETQYF,TGCAGCGTAGGAAGGGCGCAAGAGACCCAGTACTTC
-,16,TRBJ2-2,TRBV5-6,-,CASSLRQGSNTGELFF,TGTGCCAGCAGCTTGCGGCAGGGTTCGAACACCGGGGAGCTGTTTTTT
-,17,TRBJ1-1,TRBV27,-,CASSLLRAGRGNTEAFF,TGTGCCAGCAGTCTTCTAAGGGCAGGCCGGGGGAACACTGAAGCTTTCTTT